Listed below are T cell receptor beta chains from one sample, sequenced in a study of CD8 T cells in Susac syndrome. TCRdb independently ran MiXCR on the immunoSEQ multiplex PCR reads; one entry per CDR3 protein. Of fewer than 200,000 distinct CDR3 sequences listed, roughly 95% are singletons. Input material: CD4+ T cells from PBMCs. The receptors shown here come from a human donor in good health. Both conserved end residues are part of each CDR3. Fields, in order: CDR3 protein, CDR3 DNA, clone size, V gene, J gene, D gene. The D gene is left open where the match is weak. A clone size is listed for some rows: how often the clone was seen (once, few, many), or a class if it is expanded.

CDR3aa: CSALISGRNEQFF
CDR3nt: TGCAGTGCCTTAATTAGCGGGAGGAATGAGCAGTTCTTC
abundance: NA
v_gene: TRBV20-1
j_gene: TRBJ2-1
d_gene: TRBD2

CDR3aa: CASWQGGSADTQYF
CDR3nt: TGTGCCAGCTGGCAAGGGGGGAGCGCAGATACGCAGTATTTT
abundance: NA
v_gene: TRBV28
j_gene: TRBJ2-3
d_gene: NA

CDR3aa: CASSLVGGRANFYEQYF
CDR3nt: TGTGCCAGCAGCTTAGTAGGCGGGAGGGCCAATTTCTACGAGCAGTACTTC
abundance: NA
v_gene: TRBV7-2
j_gene: TRBJ2-7
d_gene: TRBD2

CDR3aa: CSARDSRTGVETQYF
CDR3nt: TGCAGTGCTAGAGATAGTCGGACAGGGGTTGAGACCCAGTACTTC
abundance: NA
v_gene: TRBV20-1
j_gene: TRBJ2-5
d_gene: TRBD1

CDR3aa: CSARDPSSGRAEEQFF
CDR3nt: TGCAGTGCTAGAGATCCATCCAGCGGGAGGGCAGAGGAGCAGTTCTTC
abundance: once
v_gene: TRBV20-1
j_gene: TRBJ2-1
d_gene: TRBD2

CDR3aa: CASSIRRGSYEQYF
CDR3nt: TGTGCCAGCAGCATACGACGGGGTTCCTACGAGCAGTACTTC
abundance: NA
v_gene: TRBV27
j_gene: TRBJ2-7
d_gene: NA

CDR3aa: CASTGLSYNEQFF
CDR3nt: TGTGCCAGCACCGGACTATCCTACAATGAGCAGTTCTTC
abundance: once
v_gene: TRBV6-2/TRBV6-3
j_gene: TRBJ2-1
d_gene: NA

CDR3aa: CASSPGLRQTNYGYTF
CDR3nt: TGTGCCAGCAGTCCGGGCCTGCGACAAACCAACTATGGCTACACCTTC
abundance: NA
v_gene: TRBV27
j_gene: TRBJ1-2
d_gene: NA

CDR3aa: CSAMGLGGGNTEAFF
CDR3nt: TGCAGTGCTATGGGTCTGGGGGGTGGGAACACTGAAGCTTTCTTT
abundance: NA
v_gene: TRBV20-1
j_gene: TRBJ1-1
d_gene: NA

CDR3aa: CSVEATGEQFF
CDR3nt: TGCAGCGTTGAAGCTACTGGGGAGCAGTTCTTC
abundance: few
v_gene: TRBV29-1
j_gene: TRBJ2-1
d_gene: NA

CDR3aa: CASSPGLEQFF
CDR3nt: TGTGCCAGCAGCCCGGGACTCGAGCAGTTCTTC
abundance: NA
v_gene: TRBV11-2
j_gene: TRBJ2-1
d_gene: NA

CDR3aa: CSVETGGRKLFF
CDR3nt: TGCAGCGTTGAAACAGGGGGGAGGAAACTGTTTTTT
abundance: NA
v_gene: TRBV29-1
j_gene: TRBJ1-4
d_gene: TRBD1

CDR3aa: CAWSIQGETQYF
CDR3nt: TGTGCCTGGAGTATACAGGGTGAGACCCAGTACTTC
abundance: NA
v_gene: TRBV30
j_gene: TRBJ2-5
d_gene: NA

CDR3aa: CSLLIAGAGNEQFF
CDR3nt: TGCAGTCTACTCATAGCGGGAGCGGGGAATGAGCAGTTCTTC
abundance: NA
v_gene: TRBV29-1
j_gene: TRBJ2-1
d_gene: TRBD2

CDR3aa: CASSQQGQGHNYGYTF
CDR3nt: TGTGCCAGCAGCCAACAGGGGCAGGGACATAACTATGGCTACACCTTC
abundance: NA
v_gene: TRBV3-1
j_gene: TRBJ1-2
d_gene: NA

CDR3aa: CASSMDRSNNEQFF
CDR3nt: TGTGCCAGCAGTATGGACAGGTCCAACAATGAGCAGTTCTTC
abundance: NA
v_gene: TRBV6-2/TRBV6-3
j_gene: TRBJ2-1
d_gene: TRBD1

CDR3aa: CSANPPVSGGNEQFF
CDR3nt: TGCAGTGCTAACCCCCCAGTATCCGGCGGGAATGAGCAGTTCTTC
abundance: NA
v_gene: TRBV20-1
j_gene: TRBJ2-1
d_gene: NA

CDR3aa: CASSFHGEQYF
CDR3nt: TGTGCCAGCAGTTTTCATGGGGAGCAGTACTTC
abundance: NA
v_gene: TRBV28
j_gene: TRBJ2-7
d_gene: NA

CDR3aa: CSARDWTHTSYEQYF
CDR3nt: TGCAGTGCTAGAGACTGGACACATACCTCCTACGAGCAGTACTTC
abundance: NA
v_gene: TRBV20-1
j_gene: TRBJ2-7
d_gene: NA

CDR3aa: CASSQARDSVNYGYTF
CDR3nt: TGCGCCAGCAGCCAAGCCCGGGACAGCGTTAACTATGGCTACACCTTC
abundance: NA
v_gene: TRBV4-1
j_gene: TRBJ1-2
d_gene: TRBD1

CDR3aa: CSAPSGLLAKNIQYF
CDR3nt: TGCAGTGCTCCATCGGGACTGCTAGCCAAAAACATTCAGTACTTC
abundance: NA
v_gene: TRBV20-1
j_gene: TRBJ2-4
d_gene: NA

CDR3aa: CASSLQRSSYEQYF
CDR3nt: TGTGCCAGCAGTTTACAGAGGAGTAGCTACGAGCAGTACTTC
abundance: NA
v_gene: TRBV27
j_gene: TRBJ2-7
d_gene: NA

CDR3aa: CASSYSGQASNQPQHF
CDR3nt: TGTGCCAGCAGTTACTCCGGACAGGCGAGCAATCAGCCCCAGCATTTT
abundance: once
v_gene: TRBV6-6
j_gene: TRBJ1-5
d_gene: TRBD1

CDR3aa: CSAMGGPNEAFF
CDR3nt: TGCAGTGCTATGGGGGGACCGAATGAAGCTTTCTTT
abundance: NA
v_gene: TRBV20-1
j_gene: TRBJ1-1
d_gene: NA

CDR3aa: CSATGSREANTEAFF
CDR3nt: TGCAGCGCCACTGGGTCTCGGGAAGCAAACACTGAAGCTTTCTTT
abundance: NA
v_gene: TRBV29-1
j_gene: TRBJ1-1
d_gene: NA

CDR3aa: CASSYSPVTDTQYF
CDR3nt: TGTGCCAGCAGTTACTCGCCTGTCACAGATACGCAGTATTTT
abundance: once
v_gene: TRBV6-5
j_gene: TRBJ2-3
d_gene: NA

CDR3aa: CSARGGLETQYF
CDR3nt: TGCAGTGCTAGAGGTGGCCTTGAGACCCAGTACTTC
abundance: NA
v_gene: TRBV20-1
j_gene: TRBJ2-5
d_gene: NA

CDR3aa: CSARPTDTQYF
CDR3nt: TGCAGTGCTAGGCCCACAGATACGCAGTATTTT
abundance: few
v_gene: TRBV20-1
j_gene: TRBJ2-3
d_gene: NA

CDR3aa: CSVPAMGYNTEAFF
CDR3nt: TGCAGCGTCCCCGCGATGGGTTACAACACTGAAGCTTTCTTT
abundance: NA
v_gene: TRBV29-1
j_gene: TRBJ1-1
d_gene: NA

CDR3aa: CASNQPGPSAGYTF
CDR3nt: TGTGCCAGCAACCAACCGGGACCGAGTGCTGGCTACACCTTC
abundance: NA
v_gene: TRBV6-2/TRBV6-3
j_gene: TRBJ1-2
d_gene: NA

CDR3aa: CADGLAGVDTQYF
CDR3nt: TGTGCCGATGGGCTAGCGGGAGTCGATACGCAGTATTTT
abundance: NA
v_gene: TRBV12-3/TRBV12-4
j_gene: TRBJ2-3
d_gene: TRBD2

CDR3aa: CASSQERSAEAFF
CDR3nt: TGTGCCAGCAGCCAAGAAAGAAGCGCTGAAGCTTTCTTT
abundance: NA
v_gene: TRBV7-3
j_gene: TRBJ1-1
d_gene: NA

CDR3aa: CSVVTSRETQYF
CDR3nt: TGCAGCGTTGTTACTAGCAGAGAGACCCAGTACTTC
abundance: NA
v_gene: TRBV29-1
j_gene: TRBJ2-5
d_gene: NA

CDR3aa: CASSLTVNTGELFF
CDR3nt: TGTGCCAGCAGCTTAACAGTGAACACCGGGGAGCTGTTTTTT
abundance: NA
v_gene: TRBV7-9
j_gene: TRBJ2-2
d_gene: NA

CDR3aa: CASSPGLAGGVEQYF
CDR3nt: TGTGCCAGCAGCCCCGGACTAGCGGGGGGAGTTGAGCAGTACTTC
abundance: NA
v_gene: TRBV5-4
j_gene: TRBJ2-7
d_gene: TRBD2

CDR3aa: CASSPRTGSYNEQFF
CDR3nt: TGTGCCAGCTCACCAAGAACAGGGTCCTACAATGAGCAGTTCTTC
abundance: NA
v_gene: TRBV18
j_gene: TRBJ2-1
d_gene: NA

CDR3aa: CSARGTGGRPQHF
CDR3nt: TGCAGTGCTAGAGGGACAGGGGGCCGGCCCCAGCATTTT
abundance: NA
v_gene: TRBV20-1
j_gene: TRBJ1-5
d_gene: TRBD1

CDR3aa: CASSSRGTYTEAFF
CDR3nt: TGTGCCAGCAGCTCCAGGGGGACGTACACTGAAGCTTTCTTT
abundance: NA
v_gene: TRBV7-2
j_gene: TRBJ1-1
d_gene: TRBD1

CDR3aa: CASSSKKEGDGYTF
CDR3nt: TGTGCCAGCAGCTCCAAGAAAGAAGGGGACGGCTACACCTTC
abundance: NA
v_gene: TRBV7-9
j_gene: TRBJ1-2
d_gene: NA

CDR3aa: CSVSRTGTGELFF
CDR3nt: TGCAGCGTTTCTCGGACTGGAACCGGGGAGCTGTTTTTT
abundance: NA
v_gene: TRBV29-1
j_gene: TRBJ2-2
d_gene: NA

CDR3aa: CASSPGTPPTYNEQFF
CDR3nt: TGTGCCAGCAGCCCCGGGACTCCCCCAACTTACAATGAGCAGTTCTTC
abundance: NA
v_gene: TRBV9
j_gene: TRBJ2-1
d_gene: NA

CDR3aa: CASGTPSAGGYTF
CDR3nt: TGTGCCAGCGGAACCCCTTCCGCGGGGGGCTACACCTTC
abundance: NA
v_gene: TRBV28
j_gene: TRBJ1-2
d_gene: NA

CDR3aa: CASSSTGGDGYGYTF
CDR3nt: TGTGCCAGCAGTAGTACAGGGGGCGACGGCTATGGCTACACCTTC
abundance: NA
v_gene: TRBV28
j_gene: TRBJ1-2
d_gene: TRBD1

CDR3aa: CSPRRDQETQYF
CDR3nt: TGCAGTCCGAGACGCGACCAAGAGACCCAGTACTTC
abundance: NA
v_gene: TRBV20-1
j_gene: TRBJ2-5
d_gene: NA

CDR3aa: CASSQNGEYQPQHF
CDR3nt: TGTGCCAGCAGCCAGAACGGGGAATATCAGCCCCAGCATTTT
abundance: NA
v_gene: TRBV3-1
j_gene: TRBJ1-5
d_gene: NA

CDR3aa: CAIDTSYEQYF
CDR3nt: TGCGCCATAGACACCTCCTACGAGCAGTACTTC
abundance: NA
v_gene: TRBV23-1
j_gene: TRBJ2-7
d_gene: NA

CDR3aa: CASSVSTGVGYGYTF
CDR3nt: TGTGCCAGCAGCGTATCGACGGGGGTAGGGTATGGCTACACCTTC
abundance: NA
v_gene: TRBV9
j_gene: TRBJ1-2
d_gene: NA

CDR3aa: CASSVGRDLAYEQYF
CDR3nt: TGTGCCAGCAGCGTAGGACGGGACTTGGCTTACGAGCAGTACTTC
abundance: NA
v_gene: TRBV9
j_gene: TRBJ2-7
d_gene: NA

CDR3aa: CSLDGRRENYEQYF
CDR3nt: TGCAGTCTAGATGGCCGGCGGGAGAACTACGAGCAGTACTTC
abundance: once
v_gene: TRBV20-1
j_gene: TRBJ2-7
d_gene: TRBD2

CDR3aa: CASTQAATYEQYF
CDR3nt: TGTGCCAGCACCCAGGCAGCTACCTACGAGCAGTACTTC
abundance: NA
v_gene: TRBV28
j_gene: TRBJ2-7
d_gene: NA

CDR3aa: CSVEDPRNTEAFF
CDR3nt: TGCAGCGTTGAAGACCCCAGGAACACTGAAGCTTTCTTT
abundance: NA
v_gene: TRBV29-1
j_gene: TRBJ1-1
d_gene: NA

CDR3aa: CSAPLAGTYEQYF
CDR3nt: TGCAGTGCGCCGCTAGCGGGCACCTACGAGCAGTACTTC
abundance: NA
v_gene: TRBV20-1
j_gene: TRBJ2-7
d_gene: TRBD2

CDR3aa: CASSQIGRTDTQYF
CDR3nt: TGTGCCAGCAGCCAAATCGGGAGAACAGATACGCAGTATTTT
abundance: NA
v_gene: TRBV3-1
j_gene: TRBJ2-3
d_gene: NA